The 26 T cell receptor beta chains listed next were all sequenced from one sample in a study of T cell changes during pregnancy in multiple sclerosis. The assay was immunoSEQ multiplex PCR, and TCRdb's table has in-frame clones only and misses some. Counted here are more than 55,000 clones, 94% occurring once; the ten biggest clones make up less than 4.5%. The source material was CD8+ T cells from peripheral blood mononuclear cells, sampled in the third trimester of pregnancy. Receptors were obtained from a female donor with multiple sclerosis, enrolled in a pregnancy study.

The J gene is TRBJ1-1, the V gene TRBV5-4; D gene unclear. The CDR3 contains 11 residues. V lost 0 bases to trimming and J lost 11 bases, with 8 bases between them. CDR1 is SGHNT, CDR2 YYREEE, per germline (reference sequence). In nucleotides, the CDR3 is TGTGCCAGCAGCTTGGCAGGCCGCGCTTTCTTT. Protein sequence: CASSLAGRAFF.

This clone was picked up a small number of times. The chain employs TRBV4-1 and TRBJ2-5, with D maybe TRBD2 (5 bases). Germline values: CDR1 MGHRA, CDR2 YSYEKL. The CDR3 has 16 residues. Trimming took 0 bases from V and 1 from J, leaving 12 bases between them. CDR3 amino acids: CASSQEPASGQETQYF. The CDR3 DNA follows: TGCGCCAGCAGCCAAGAACCCGCGAGCGGCCAAGAGACCCAGTACTTC.

The chain recombines TRBV1 with TRBJ2-7; the D call in the table, TRBD2, was not verified against the DNA. TRBV1 is given as a pseudogene. The CDR3 totals 16 residues. CDR3 nucleotide sequence: TGCACCAGCAGCCTGGGGGACTTTCAACGCCCCTACGAGCAGTACTTC. This codes for CTSSLGDFQRPYEQYF.

V gene TRBV7-7 combines with J gene TRBJ2-2; 8 positions agree with TRBD2. V shed 4 bases and J 6 bases; nucleotides not matched to a gene: 7. CDR3 length: 15 amino acids. Germline lookup yields CDR1 SSHAT and CDR2 FNYEAQ (reference sequence). This chain's CDR3 is CASSSGGGPAGELFF. CDR3 nucleotide sequence: TGTGCCAGCAGCTCAGGCGGGGGGCCGGCCGGGGAGCTGTTTTTT. Full variable domain (missing parts from reference TRBV7-7 and TRBJ2-2): GAGVSQSPRYKVTKRGQDVTLRCDPISSHATLYWYQQALGQGPEFLTYFNYEAQPDKSGLPSDRFSAERPEGSISTLTIQRTEQRDSAMYRCASSSGGGPAGELFFGEGSRLTVL.

The gene calls are TRBV13 and TRBJ2-4; 9 positions agree with TRBD2. V lost 1 base to trimming and J lost 5 bases; unmatched junction nucleotides: 6. The CDR3 loop spans 16 amino acids. Germline loops: CDR1 PRHDT, CDR2 FYEKMQ (reference sequence). The CDR3 coding sequence is TGTGCCAGCAGCTTAGCTCTAGCGGGATACGAAAACATTCAGTACTTC. Translated: CASSLALAGYENIQYF.

The chain uses TRBV19 and TRBJ2-2; 14 nucleotides line up with TRBD2. CDR1 LNHDA and CDR2 SQIVND come from the germline V gene (reference sequence). This CDR3 is 18 amino acids long. V lost 6 bases, J lost 2 bases, and 8 bases stayed unmatched. DNA for the CDR3: TGTGCCAGTAGGATACCGGGACTAGCGGGAGCCAACACCGGGGAGCTGTTTTTT. It translates to CASRIPGLAGANTGELFF.

The chain links TRBV27 to TRBJ2-7, with 7 positions matching TRBD2. V dropped 6 bases and J dropped 2; count of bases not matched to a gene: 13. The CDR3 is made up of 16 amino acids. Germline CDR1 reads MNHEY; CDR2 reads SMNVEV (reference sequence). CDR3 bases: TGTGCCAGCAGCCACCAGCCCAGCGGACTAGCCTACGAGCAGTACTTC. Its protein is CASSHQPSGLAYEQYF.

V and J are TRBV30 and TRBJ2-7; D is possibly TRBD1 (6 bases). V was shortened by 3 bases and J by 2 bases, with 11 bases between the two germline ends. Germline-derived CDR1 and CDR2 are GTSNPN and SVGIG (reference sequence). The CDR3 runs to 13 residues. The CDR3 loop is CAWSQTGTYEQYF. CDR3 nucleotide sequence: TGTGCCTGGAGCCAAACAGGGACCTACGAGCAGTACTTC.

The genes are TRBV6-1 and TRBJ2-5; TRBD2 aligns across 8 bases. Judging by the DNA end, TRBJ2-7 fits better; the J call may be wrong. In germline, CDR1 is MNHNS, CDR2 SASEGT. The CDR3 has 15 amino acids. CDR3 sequence (DNA): TGTGCCAGCAGTGAAGACACTAGCGGCTCCTACGAGCAGTACTTC. It translates to CASSEDTSGSYEQYF.

This clone was observed a single time. This chain uses TRBV9 with TRBJ2-1, with 8 bases lining up with TRBD2. The CDR3 loop spans 16 amino acids. In germline, CDR1 is SGDLS, CDR2 YYNGEE. The junction had 9 bases not matched to a gene; V was cut back by 0 bases and J by 7 bases. CDR3 loop: CASSVDHGRAWNEQFF. CDR3 bases: TGTGCCAGCAGCGTAGATCACGGGAGGGCCTGGAATGAGCAGTTCTTC.

By sample share, this clone is medium-sized. This chain connects TRBV7-9 to TRBJ1-5, with D hard to call. The CDR3 is made up of 14 amino acids. The germline gives CDR1 SEHNR, CDR2 FQNEAQ (reference sequence). The ends were cut back, 4 bases at V and 0 bases at J, with 7 bases in the middle. The CDR3 DNA reads TGTGCCAGCAGCTCAGTTAATAGCAATCAGCCCCAGCATTTT. This gives the protein CASSSVNSNQPQHF.

In this sample, this clone turned up once. The J gene is TRBJ2-7, the V gene TRBV19, with 7 bases matching TRBD1. V dropped 5 bases and J dropped 1; count of bases not matched to a gene: 11. The CDR3 is made up of 16 amino acids. Germline CDR1 is LNHDA and CDR2 is SQIVND (reference sequence). CDR3 in amino acids: CASSGFTGDVSYEQYF. In DNA form, the CDR3 reads TGTGCCAGTAGTGGATTCACAGGGGACGTGTCCTACGAGCAGTACTTC.

The rearrangement uses TRBV28 and TRBJ2-7; TRBD2 aligns across 12 bases. The V gene end was trimmed by 4 bases and the J gene end by 1 base; junction bases not matched to a gene: 5. Per germline, CDR1 MDHEN and CDR2 SYDVKM. CDR3 size: 16 residues. CDR3 residues: CASSWATSGRSYEQYF. The CDR3 nucleotides are TGTGCCAGCAGTTGGGCAACTAGCGGGAGGTCCTACGAGCAGTACTTC.

CDR3 DNA: TGTGCCAGCACCCCGGGATTAATGAACACTGAAGCTTTCTTT. Translating it yields CASTPGLMNTEAFF. This chain uses TRBV27 with TRBJ1-1, with D unresolved. This CDR3 is 14 amino acids long. Per germline, CDR1 MNHEY and CDR2 SMNVEV (reference sequence). Trimming took off 7 bases at V and 0 bases at J, with 12 bases between the two ends.

The J gene is TRBJ2-1, the V gene TRBV5-4; TRBD1 matches at 7 bases. Germline V lookup: CDR1 SGHNT, CDR2 YYREEE (reference sequence). The CDR3 sequence is 12 residues long. The V and J ends lost 4 bases and 14 bases, in that order; junction bases with no gene match: 9. Here the CDR3 reads CASSGKTGPEFF. The CDR3 DNA is TGTGCCAGCAGCGGAAAGACAGGGCCGGAGTTCTTC.

CDR3 bases: TGCGCCAGCAGCCCCTATGCCGGGACAGGGGTGTACGAGCAGTACTTC. This sequence encodes CASSPYAGTGVYEQYF. The rearrangement uses TRBV4-1 and TRBJ2-7; 10 bases match TRBD1. The CDR3 runs 16 residues. Germline loops: CDR1 MGHRA, CDR2 YSYEKL. Trimming at V came to 4 bases and at J to 4 bases, leaving 10 bases not matched to a gene.

The chain has TRBV6-1 and TRBJ2-3; 10 bases match TRBD2. The CDR3 is 16 amino acids. Germline CDR1 is MNHNS and CDR2 is SASEGT. After removal of 0 bases from V and 3 bases from J, the junction contained 3 bases not matched to a gene. The CDR3 region has the DNA TGTGCCAGCAGTGAAGCAGCGGGAGGGCCTACAGATACGCAGTATTTT. Its protein is CASSEAAGGPTDTQYF.

This clone was seen only once. In nucleotides, the CDR3 is TGTGCCAGCAGGAGGGATTCGAACACCGGGGAGCTGTTTTTT. Protein sequence: CASRRDSNTGELFF. The rearrangement joins TRBV2 to TRBJ2-2, with D perhaps TRBD2 (5 bases). CDR1 and CDR2 (germline): SNHLY, FYNNEI. This CDR3 has 14 residues. V lost 6 bases and J 0 bases, leaving 8 bases between the germline ends.

This clone appeared a single time. The CDR3: CASSLELGGQGDEKLFF. CDR3 in DNA: TGTGCCAGCAGCTTAGAATTAGGAGGGCAAGGCGATGAAAAACTGTTTTTT. This chain uses TRBV7-9 with TRBJ1-4; D gene unclear. The CDR3 has 17 amino acids. Per germline, CDR1 SEHNR and CDR2 FQNEAQ (reference sequence). Trimming removed 1 base from V and 6 bases from J, with 18 bases in between.

V gene TRBV6-6 combines with J gene TRBJ2-2; TRBD2 might be the D (5 bases). Trimming shortened V by 10 bases and J by 6 bases, and 12 bases separated the two germline ends. This CDR3 contains 12 residues. CDR1 and CDR2 from the germline V gene are MNHNY and SVGAGI (reference sequence). The CDR3 bases are TGTGCCACGGAGGTCGTTCCCGGGGAGCTGTTTTTT. Translated: CATEVVPGELFF.

The rearrangement uses TRBV27 and TRBJ2-7; 9 bases agree with TRBD1. The CDR3 is 17 residues long. The V and J ends lost 2 bases and 5 bases, in that order; junction bases with no gene match: 13. Per the germline V gene, CDR1 is MNHEY and CDR2 is SMNVEV (reference sequence). CDR3 bases: TGTGCCAGCAGTTTAGTGAGTATGGTGGGACAGGGTGACGAGCAGTACTTC. This encodes CASSLVSMVGQGDEQYF.

The chain has TRBV18 and TRBJ2-3; no reliable D call. The germline gives CDR1 KGHSH, CDR2 LQKENI. CDR3 size: 16 residues. Between the trimmed V and J ends, which lost 0 bases and 0 bases, there was a span of 10 bases. The CDR3 reads CASSPPGRSSTDTQYF. DNA for the CDR3: TGTGCCAGCTCACCACCCGGCAGGTCTAGCACAGATACGCAGTATTTT. Complete variable domain (other parts from reference TRBV18 and TRBJ2-3): NAGVMQNPRHLVRRRGQEARLRCSPMKGHSHVYWYRQLPEEGLKFMVYLQKENIIDESGMPKERFSAEFPKEGPSILRIQQVVRGDSAAYFCASSPPGRSSTDTQYFGPGTRLTVL.

The chain employs TRBV22-1 and TRBJ2-7; the table's D call, TRBD1, has no DNA check behind it. TRBV22-1 is classified as a pseudogene. The CDR3 is 17 amino acids. CDR3 bases: TGTCCTGGGAGCACCCCCAAACGGGACAGCTTAACCTACGAGCAGTACTTC. Amino acids: CPGSTPKRDSLTYEQYF.

This clone was found a few times. J is TRBJ1-3 and V is TRBV7-8; TRBD1 agrees at 12 bases. Germline V gene data show CDR1 as SGHVS and CDR2 as FQNEAQ. CDR3 size: 16 residues. With 5 bases clipped from V and 6 bases from J, the junction kept 8 bases outside the gene matches. CDR3: CASSRGTGGLENTIYF. The CDR3, as DNA: TGTGCCAGCAGCCGAGGGACAGGGGGCTTGGAAAACACCATATATTTT.

The chain carries TRBV30 and TRBJ2-7; unclear D gene. The length of the CDR3 is 16 residues. The germline V and J ends were trimmed by 0 bases and 2 bases, with 17 bases remaining between them. Germline values: CDR1 GTSNPN, CDR2 SVGIG (reference sequence). This chain's CDR3 is CAWSVRWQRDPYEQYF. CDR3 DNA sequence: TGTGCCTGGAGTGTACGATGGCAGCGTGATCCCTACGAGCAGTACTTC.

V is TRBV5-4 and J is TRBJ2-2; weak D call: TRBD1 (5 bases). The V and J ends lost 0 bases and 7 bases respectively, with 7 bases between them. This CDR3 contains 13 residues. Germline V gene lookup returns CDR1 SGHNT and CDR2 YYREEE (reference sequence). The CDR3 DNA follows: TGTGCCAGCAGCTTGGGGGGCGGCGGGGAGCTGTTTTTT. It is translated as CASSLGGGGELFF. Based on the CDR3 plus reference TRBV5-4 and TRBJ2-2, the full variable domain is ETGVTQSPTHLIKTRGQQVTLRCSSQSGHNTVSWYQQALGQGPQFIFQYYREEENGRGNFPPRFSGLQFPNYSSELNVNALELDDSALYLCASSLGGGGELFFGEGSRLTVL.